These T cell receptor beta chains were read from a single sample in a study of human T cells and chemical hapten exposure. TCRdb called the RACE reads again in MiXCR, with one record for every CDR3 protein. The table records around 100,000 distinct CDR3 sequences, 9.5% to 14% of them present only once. Source: whole blood, taken in connection with sensitization to the hapten diphenylcyclopropenone (DPC). The source is a woman aged 60 to 75 with alopecia areata. Some clones in this sample may be carry-over from other donors' samples. Each CDR3 is given with its conserved first and last residue. The D gene is left open where the match is weak. Size is stated for part of the rows, as once, few or many counts, or as a class when the clone is expanded.

TRBV9	-	TRBJ2-3	few	13	CASSPLGADTQYF	TGTGCCAGCAGCCCCTTGGGGGCAGATACGCAGTATTTT
TRBV12-3/TRBV12-4	-	TRBJ1-1	-	12	CASFSGRLEAFF	TGTGCCAGCTTCTCCGGACGGCTTGAAGCTTTCTTT
TRBV5-1	-	TRBJ2-7	many	17	CASSFFTGGRYAYEQYF	TGCGCCAGCAGCTTCTTTACGGGGGGCCGATACGCCTACGAGCAGTACTTC
TRBV9	-	TRBJ1-1	many	13	CASSDERTTEAFF	TGTGCCAGCAGCGACGAGCGGACCACTGAAGCTTTCTTT
TRBV28	-	TRBJ1-2	many	12	CASSLRGYGYTF	TGTGCCAGCAGTTTAAGAGGGTATGGCTACACCTTC
TRBV20-1	-	TRBJ2-2	few	18	CSARDMDSFTPSAGELFF	TGCAGTGCTAGAGATATGGACAGCTTTACCCCGAGCGCCGGGGAGCTGTTTTTT
TRBV11-2	-	TRBJ1-5	many	18	CASSFSYSRGSRHQPQHF	TGTGCCAGCAGCTTTTCGTACTCCAGGGGCTCACGGCATCAGCCCCAGCATTTT
TRBV29-1	TRBD1	TRBJ2-5	-	13	CSVGQGAAETQYF	TGCAGCGTTGGTCAGGGGGCTGCGGAGACCCAGTACTTC
TRBV6-5	-	TRBJ1-3	many	17	CASSYSRTDSSGNTIYF	TGTGCCAGCAGTTACTCGAGGACGGACAGCTCTGGAAACACCATATATTTT
TRBV14	-	TRBJ1-1	many	12	CASSGSYTEAFF	TGTGCCAGCAGCGGGTCGTACACTGAAGCTTTCTTT
TRBV7-9	TRBD1	TRBJ1-2	many	14	CASSLRDRGQGYTF	TGTGCCAGCAGCTTAAGGGACAGGGGGCAAGGCTACACCTTC
TRBV5-1	-	TRBJ2-1	many	10	CASSGLQQFF	TGCGCCAGTTCGGGCCTACAGCAGTTCTTC
TRBV6-5	-	TRBJ2-5	many	16	CASSLWGARPSETQYF	TGTGCCAGCAGTCTCTGGGGTGCCAGACCCTCGGAGACCCAGTACTTC
TRBV10-3	TRBD2	TRBJ2-2	-	16	CAISKMGGPNTGELFF	TGTGCCATCAGTAAAATGGGAGGGCCCAACACCGGGGAGCTGTTTTTT
TRBV27	-	TRBJ2-3	-	13	CASSWTLTDTQYF	TGTGCCAGCAGTTGGACGCTCACAGATACGCAGTATTTT
TRBV10-3	-	TRBJ1-3	-	14	CAIGGTGSGNTIYF	TGTGCCATCGGCGGGACTGGCTCTGGAAACACCATATATTTT
TRBV25-1	TRBD1	TRBJ1-2	-	17	CASSDVLGTGVNYSYTF	TGTGCCAGCAGTGATGTACTCGGGACAGGGGTTAACTATAGCTACACCTTC